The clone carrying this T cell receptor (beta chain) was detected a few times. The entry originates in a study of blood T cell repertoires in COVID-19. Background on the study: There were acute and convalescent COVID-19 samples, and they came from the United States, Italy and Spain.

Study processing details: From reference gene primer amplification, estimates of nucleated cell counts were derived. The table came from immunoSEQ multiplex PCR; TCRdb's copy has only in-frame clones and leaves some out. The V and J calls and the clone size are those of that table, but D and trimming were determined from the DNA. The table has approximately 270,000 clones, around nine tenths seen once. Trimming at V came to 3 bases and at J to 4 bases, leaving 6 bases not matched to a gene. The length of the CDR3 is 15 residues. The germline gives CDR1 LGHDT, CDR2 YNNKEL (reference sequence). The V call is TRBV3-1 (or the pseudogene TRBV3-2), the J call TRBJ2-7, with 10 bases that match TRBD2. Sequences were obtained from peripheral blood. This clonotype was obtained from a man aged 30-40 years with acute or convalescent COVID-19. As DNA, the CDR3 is TGTGCCAGCAGCCAGAATCCTAGCGGGGGATACGAGCAGTACTTC. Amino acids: CASSQNPSGGYEQYF.